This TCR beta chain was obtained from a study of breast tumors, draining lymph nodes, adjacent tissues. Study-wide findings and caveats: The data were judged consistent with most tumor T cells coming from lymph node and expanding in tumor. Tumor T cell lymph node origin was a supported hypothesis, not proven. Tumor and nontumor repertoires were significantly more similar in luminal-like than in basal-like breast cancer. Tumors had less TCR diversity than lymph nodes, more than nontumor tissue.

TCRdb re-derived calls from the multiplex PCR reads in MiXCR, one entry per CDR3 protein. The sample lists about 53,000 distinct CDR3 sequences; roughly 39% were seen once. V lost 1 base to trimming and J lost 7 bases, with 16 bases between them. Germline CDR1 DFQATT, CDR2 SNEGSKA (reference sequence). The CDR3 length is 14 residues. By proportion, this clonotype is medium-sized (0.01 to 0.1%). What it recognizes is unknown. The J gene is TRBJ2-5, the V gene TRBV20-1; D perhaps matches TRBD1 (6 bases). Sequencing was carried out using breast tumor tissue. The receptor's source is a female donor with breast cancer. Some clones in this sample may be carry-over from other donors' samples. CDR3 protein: CSARVGTNKGTQYF. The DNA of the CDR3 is TGCAGTGCTAGAGTAGGGACAAACAAGGGGACCCAGTACTTC.